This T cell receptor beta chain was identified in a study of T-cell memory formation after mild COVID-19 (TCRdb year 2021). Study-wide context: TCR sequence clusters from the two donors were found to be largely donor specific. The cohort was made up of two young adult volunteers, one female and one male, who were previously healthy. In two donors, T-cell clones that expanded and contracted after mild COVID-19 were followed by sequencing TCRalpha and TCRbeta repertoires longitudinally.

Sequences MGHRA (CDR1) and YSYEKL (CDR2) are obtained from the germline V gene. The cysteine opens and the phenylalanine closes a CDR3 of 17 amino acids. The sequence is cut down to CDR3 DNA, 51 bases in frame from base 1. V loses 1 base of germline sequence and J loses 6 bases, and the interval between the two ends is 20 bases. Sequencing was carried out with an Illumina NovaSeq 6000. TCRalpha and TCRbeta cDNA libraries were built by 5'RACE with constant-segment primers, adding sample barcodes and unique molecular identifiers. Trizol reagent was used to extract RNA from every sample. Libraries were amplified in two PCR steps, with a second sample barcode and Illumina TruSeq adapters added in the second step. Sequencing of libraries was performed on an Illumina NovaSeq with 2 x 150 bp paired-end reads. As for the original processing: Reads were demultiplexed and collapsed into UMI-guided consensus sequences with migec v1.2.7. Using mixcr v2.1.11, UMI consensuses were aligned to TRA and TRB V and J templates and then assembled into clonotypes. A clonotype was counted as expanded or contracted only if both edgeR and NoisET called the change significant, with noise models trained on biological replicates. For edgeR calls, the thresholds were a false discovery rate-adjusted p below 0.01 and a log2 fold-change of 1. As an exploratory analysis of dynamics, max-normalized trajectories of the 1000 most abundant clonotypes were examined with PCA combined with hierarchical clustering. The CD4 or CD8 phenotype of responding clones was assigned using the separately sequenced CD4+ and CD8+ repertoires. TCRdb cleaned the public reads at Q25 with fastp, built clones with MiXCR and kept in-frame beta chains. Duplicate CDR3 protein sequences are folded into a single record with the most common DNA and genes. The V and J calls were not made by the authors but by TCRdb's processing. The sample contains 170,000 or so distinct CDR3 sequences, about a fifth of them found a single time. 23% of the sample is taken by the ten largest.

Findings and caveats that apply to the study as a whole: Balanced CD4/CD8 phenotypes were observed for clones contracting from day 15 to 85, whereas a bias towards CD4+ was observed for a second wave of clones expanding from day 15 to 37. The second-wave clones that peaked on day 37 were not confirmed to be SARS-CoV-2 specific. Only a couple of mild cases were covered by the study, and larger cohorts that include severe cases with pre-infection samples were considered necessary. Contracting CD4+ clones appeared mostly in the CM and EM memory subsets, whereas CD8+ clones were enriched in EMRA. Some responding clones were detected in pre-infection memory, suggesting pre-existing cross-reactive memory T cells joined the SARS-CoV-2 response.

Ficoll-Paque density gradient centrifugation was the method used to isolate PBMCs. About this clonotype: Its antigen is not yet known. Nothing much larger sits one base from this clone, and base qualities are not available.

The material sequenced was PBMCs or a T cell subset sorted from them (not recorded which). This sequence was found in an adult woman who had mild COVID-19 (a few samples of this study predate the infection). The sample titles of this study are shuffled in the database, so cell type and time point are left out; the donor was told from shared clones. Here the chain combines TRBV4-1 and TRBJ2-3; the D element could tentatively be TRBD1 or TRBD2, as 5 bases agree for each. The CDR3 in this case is CASSQVRAGLEGDTQYF. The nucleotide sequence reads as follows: TGCGCCAGCAGCCAAGTTCGAGCAGGACTCGAGGGGGATACGCAGTATTTT.